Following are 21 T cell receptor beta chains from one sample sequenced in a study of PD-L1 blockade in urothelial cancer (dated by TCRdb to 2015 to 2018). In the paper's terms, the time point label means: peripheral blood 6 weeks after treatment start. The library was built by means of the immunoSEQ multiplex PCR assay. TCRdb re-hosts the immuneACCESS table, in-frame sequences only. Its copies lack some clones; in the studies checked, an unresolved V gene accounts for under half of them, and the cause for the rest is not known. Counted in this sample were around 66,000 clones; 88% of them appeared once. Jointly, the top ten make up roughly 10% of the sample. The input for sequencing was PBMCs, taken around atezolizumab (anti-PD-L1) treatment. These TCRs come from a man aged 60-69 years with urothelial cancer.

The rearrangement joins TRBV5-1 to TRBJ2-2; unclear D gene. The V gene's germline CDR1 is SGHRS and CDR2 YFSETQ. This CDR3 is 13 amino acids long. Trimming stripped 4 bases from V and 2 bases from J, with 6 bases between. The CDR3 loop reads CASSVLNTGELFF. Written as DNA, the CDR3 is TGCGCCAGCAGCGTTCTAAACACCGGGGAGCTGTTTTTT.

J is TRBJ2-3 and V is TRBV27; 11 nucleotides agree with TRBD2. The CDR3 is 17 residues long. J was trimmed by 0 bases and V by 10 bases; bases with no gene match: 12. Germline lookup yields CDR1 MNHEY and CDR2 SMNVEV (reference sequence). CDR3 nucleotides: TGTGCCACGCGGCCTTACGGGACTAGCGGTAGCACAGATACGCAGTATTTT. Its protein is CATRPYGTSGSTDTQYF.

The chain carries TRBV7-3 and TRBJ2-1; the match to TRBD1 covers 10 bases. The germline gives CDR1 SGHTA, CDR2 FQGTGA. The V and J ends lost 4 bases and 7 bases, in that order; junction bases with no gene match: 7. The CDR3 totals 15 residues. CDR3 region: CASSYDRGHTNEQFF. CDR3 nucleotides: TGTGCCAGCAGCTACGACAGGGGGCACACAAATGAGCAGTTCTTC.

This chain's CDR3 is CASHRENTEAFF. The CDR3 DNA reads as TGTGCCAGTCACCGAGAGAACACTGAAGCTTTCTTT. The chain combines TRBV21-1 with TRBJ1-1. TRBV21-1 is a pseudogene locus. This CDR3 has 12 residues.

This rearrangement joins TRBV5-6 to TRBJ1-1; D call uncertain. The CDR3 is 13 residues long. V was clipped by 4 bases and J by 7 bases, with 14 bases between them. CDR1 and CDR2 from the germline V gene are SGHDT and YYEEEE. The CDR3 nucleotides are TGTGCCAGCAGCATCGTCCTCACGGGTGAAGCTTTCTTT. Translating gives CASSIVLTGEAFF. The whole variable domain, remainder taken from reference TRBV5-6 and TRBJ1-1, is DAGVTQSPTHLIKTRGQQVTLRCSPKSGHDTVSWYQQALGQGPQFIFQYYEEEERQRGNFPDRFSGHQFPNYSSELNVNALLLGDSALYLCASSIVLTGEAFFGQGTRLTVV.

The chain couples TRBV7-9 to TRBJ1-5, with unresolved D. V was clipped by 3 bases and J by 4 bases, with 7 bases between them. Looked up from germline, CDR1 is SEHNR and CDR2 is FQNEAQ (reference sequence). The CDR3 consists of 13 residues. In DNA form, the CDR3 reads TGTGCCAGCAGCTTGCGGGGAAATCAGCCCCAGCATTTT. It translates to CASSLRGNQPQHF. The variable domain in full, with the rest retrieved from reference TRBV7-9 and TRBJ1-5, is DTGVSQNPRHKITKRGQNVTFRCDPISEHNRLYWYRQTLGQGPEFLTYFQNEAQLEKSRLLSDRFSAERPKGSFSTLEIQRTEQGDSAMYLCASSLRGNQPQHFGDGTRLSIL.

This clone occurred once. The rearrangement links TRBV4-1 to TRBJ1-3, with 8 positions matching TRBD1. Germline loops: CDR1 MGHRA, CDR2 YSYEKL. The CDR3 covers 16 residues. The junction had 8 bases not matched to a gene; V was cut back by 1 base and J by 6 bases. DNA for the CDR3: TGCGCCAGCAGCCAAGCTCAGGGGGCGCTAGTAAACACCATATATTTT. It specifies CASSQAQGALVNTIYF.

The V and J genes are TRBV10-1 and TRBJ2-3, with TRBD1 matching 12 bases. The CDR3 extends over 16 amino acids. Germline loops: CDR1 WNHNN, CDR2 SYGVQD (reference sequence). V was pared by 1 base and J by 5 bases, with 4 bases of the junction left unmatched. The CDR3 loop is CASSEFGTGGIDTQYF. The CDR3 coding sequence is TGCGCCAGCAGTGAGTTTGGGACAGGGGGCATAGATACGCAGTATTTT.

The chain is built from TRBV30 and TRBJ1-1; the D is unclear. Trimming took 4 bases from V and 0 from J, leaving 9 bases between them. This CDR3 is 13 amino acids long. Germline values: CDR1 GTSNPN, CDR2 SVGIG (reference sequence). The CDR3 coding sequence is TGTGCCTGGACTAAGACTATGAACACTGAAGCTTTCTTT. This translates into CAWTKTMNTEAFF.

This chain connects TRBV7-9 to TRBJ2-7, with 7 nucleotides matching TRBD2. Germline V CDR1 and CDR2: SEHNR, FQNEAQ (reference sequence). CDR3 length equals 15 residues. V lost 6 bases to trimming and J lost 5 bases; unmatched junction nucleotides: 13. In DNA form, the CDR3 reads TGTGCCAGCAGGGACGGGCTAGCGGCCTTTCACGAGCAGTACTTC. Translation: CASRDGLAAFHEQYF. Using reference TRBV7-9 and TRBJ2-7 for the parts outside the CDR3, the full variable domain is DTGVSQNPRHKITKRGQNVTFRCDPISEHNRLYWYRQTLGQGPEFLTYFQNEAQLEKSRLLSDRFSAERPKGSFSTLEIQRTEQGDSAMYLCASRDGLAAFHEQYFGPGTRLTVT.

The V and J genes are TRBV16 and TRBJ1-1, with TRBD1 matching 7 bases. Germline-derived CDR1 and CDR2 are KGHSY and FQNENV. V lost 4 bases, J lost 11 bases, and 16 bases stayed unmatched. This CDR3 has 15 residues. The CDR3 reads CASSPTQGDVWRAFF. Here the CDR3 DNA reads TGTGCCAGCAGCCCTACCCAGGGGGATGTTTGGAGGGCTTTCTTT.

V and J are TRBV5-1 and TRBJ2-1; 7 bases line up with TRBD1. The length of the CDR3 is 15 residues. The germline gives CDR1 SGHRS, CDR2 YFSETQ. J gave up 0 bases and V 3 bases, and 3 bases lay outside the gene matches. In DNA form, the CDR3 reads TGCGCCAGCAGCTCGGGACAGAGCTCCTACAATGAGCAGTTCTTC. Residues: CASSSGQSSYNEQFF.

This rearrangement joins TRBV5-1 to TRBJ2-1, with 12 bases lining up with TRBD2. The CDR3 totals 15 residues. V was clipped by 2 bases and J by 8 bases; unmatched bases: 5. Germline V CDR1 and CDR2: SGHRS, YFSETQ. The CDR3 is CASSLRTSGTDEQFF. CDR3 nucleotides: TGCGCCAGCAGCTTAAGGACTAGCGGGACGGATGAGCAGTTCTTC.

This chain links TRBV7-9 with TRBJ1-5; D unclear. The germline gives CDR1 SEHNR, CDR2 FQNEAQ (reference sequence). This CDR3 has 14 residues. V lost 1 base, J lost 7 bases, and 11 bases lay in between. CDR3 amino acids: CASSLGTGSQPQHF. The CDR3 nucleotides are TGTGCCAGCAGCTTAGGTACCGGGAGCCAGCCCCAGCATTTT. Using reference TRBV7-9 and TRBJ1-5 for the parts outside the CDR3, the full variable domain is DTGVSQNPRHKITKRGQNVTFRCDPISEHNRLYWYRQTLGQGPEFLTYFQNEAQLEKSRLLSDRFSAERPKGSFSTLEIQRTEQGDSAMYLCASSLGTGSQPQHFGDGTRLSIL.

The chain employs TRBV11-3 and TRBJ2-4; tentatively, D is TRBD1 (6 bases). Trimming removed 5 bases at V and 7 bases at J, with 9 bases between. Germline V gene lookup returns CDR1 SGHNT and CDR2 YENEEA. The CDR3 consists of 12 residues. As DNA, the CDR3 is TGTGCCAGCAGCCTACAGGGTAACATTCAGTACTTC. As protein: CASSLQGNIQYF.

CDR3 amino acids: CASSPRTSYTDTQYF. In nucleotides, the CDR3 is TGTGCCAGCAGCCCCCGGACTAGTTACACAGATACGCAGTATTTT. The chain links TRBV11-2 to TRBJ2-3; TRBD2 matches 7 bases. CDR1 and CDR2 from the germline V gene are SGHAT and FQNNGV. V lost 5 bases to trimming and J lost 2 bases; unmatched junction nucleotides: 7. CDR3 length: 15 amino acids. Full variable domain (remainder filled in from reference TRBV11-2 and TRBJ2-3): EAGVAQSPRYKIIEKRQSVAFWCNPISGHATLYWYQQILGQGPKLLIQFQNNGVVDDSQLPKDRFSAERLKGVDSTLKIQPAKLEDSAVYLCASSPRTSYTDTQYFGPGTRLTVL.

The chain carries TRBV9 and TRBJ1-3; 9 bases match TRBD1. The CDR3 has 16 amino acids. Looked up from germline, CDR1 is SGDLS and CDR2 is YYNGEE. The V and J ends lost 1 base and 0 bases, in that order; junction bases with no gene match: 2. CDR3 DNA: TGTGCCAGCAGCGTAAACAGGGGGCTCTCTGGAAACACCATATATTTT. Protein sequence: CASSVNRGLSGNTIYF.

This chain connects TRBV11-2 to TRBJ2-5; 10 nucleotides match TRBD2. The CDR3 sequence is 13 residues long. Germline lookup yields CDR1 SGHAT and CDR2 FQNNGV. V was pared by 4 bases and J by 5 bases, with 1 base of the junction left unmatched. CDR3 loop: CASSWGLAETQYF. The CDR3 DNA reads TGTGCCAGCAGCTGGGGACTAGCGGAGACCCAGTACTTC.

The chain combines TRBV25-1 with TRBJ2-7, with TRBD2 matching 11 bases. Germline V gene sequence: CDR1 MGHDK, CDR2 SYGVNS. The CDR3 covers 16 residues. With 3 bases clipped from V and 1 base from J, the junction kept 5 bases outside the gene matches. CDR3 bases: TGTGCCAGCAGTGACTTAGCGGGAGGGGGTTCCTACGAGCAGTACTTC. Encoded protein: CASSDLAGGGSYEQYF.

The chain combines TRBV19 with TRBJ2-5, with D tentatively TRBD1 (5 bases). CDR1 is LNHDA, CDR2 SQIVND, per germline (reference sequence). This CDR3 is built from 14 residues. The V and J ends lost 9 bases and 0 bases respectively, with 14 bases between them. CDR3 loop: CASKQDGYQETQYF. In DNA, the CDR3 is TGTGCCAGCAAACAGGACGGGTACCAAGAGACCCAGTACTTC.

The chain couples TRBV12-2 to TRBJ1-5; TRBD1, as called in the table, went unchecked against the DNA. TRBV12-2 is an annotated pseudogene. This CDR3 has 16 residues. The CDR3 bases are TGTGCAAGTCGTCTCTCCGGGACAGGGGAACGTCAGCCCCAGCATTTT. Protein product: CASRLSGTGERQPQHF.